Each of the 18 T cell receptor beta chains below was sequenced from the same sample in a study of T cells in Graves' hyperthyroidism and ophthalmopathy. It was RNA transcripts that yielded the amplified TCR beta CDR3 regions. Using the HTBI primer set, a first-round RT-PCR was run on the TCR CDR3. Via MiXCR, TCRdb re-called the multiplex PCR reads, giving one row per CDR3 protein. The sample holds approximately 600,000 distinct CDR3 sequences, 20% to 25% seen once. Material: blood. The receptors were gathered from a man younger than 45 with Graves' ophthalmopathy.

This clonotype came up many times. The rearrangement uses TRBV18 and TRBJ1-1, with D unresolved. Looked up from germline, CDR1 is KGHSH and CDR2 is LQKENI. The CDR3 spans 13 residues. Trimming cost V 2 bases and J 6 bases, with 10 bases left between them. The CDR3 DNA reads as TGTGCCAGCTCACCAACTCTCAAGCCTGAAGCTTTCTTT. This sequence encodes CASSPTLKPEAFF.

CDR3 sequence reads: CASSPLSGSRDEQFF. The CDR3 bases are TGTGCCAGCAGCCCCCTAAGCGGGAGTAGGGATGAGCAGTTCTTC. This chain links TRBV3-1 with TRBJ2-1; 8 positions agree with TRBD2. Germline CDR1 and CDR2: LGHDT and YNNKEL (reference sequence). This CDR3 has 15 residues. V dropped 4 bases and J dropped 8; count of bases not matched to a gene: 10.

The chain is built from TRBV9 and TRBJ1-5; D perhaps matches TRBD1 (5 bases). V shed 0 bases and J shed 5 bases, with 30 bases lying between them. CDR1 and CDR2 from the germline V gene are SGDLS and YYNGEE. CDR3 size: 21 residues. CDR3 in DNA: TGTGCCAGCAGCGTAGAATCAGAGAGGGGCCCGGCTAACGGGTGGGATCAGCCCCAGCATTTT. This sequence encodes CASSVESERGPANGWDQPQHF.

This clonotype was observed many times. V is TRBV28 and J is TRBJ2-7; 14 positions agree with TRBD2. The CDR3 length is 15 residues. The junction had 3 bases not matched to a gene; V was cut back by 5 bases and J by 3 bases. Germline V CDR1 and CDR2: MDHEN, SYDVKM. CDR3 protein: CASSGLAGGFYEQYF. The CDR3 DNA is TGTGCCAGCAGTGGACTAGCGGGAGGCTTCTACGAGCAGTACTTC.

This clonotype showed up many times. The chain has TRBV7-9 and TRBJ1-5; 8 nucleotides align to TRBD1. V shed 4 bases, J shed 7 bases, and the junction held 6 bases outside the gene matches. The germline V gene encodes CDR1 SEHNR and CDR2 FQNEAQ (reference sequence). The CDR3 contains 14 residues. As DNA, the CDR3 is TGTGCCAGCAGCTCCACAGGGGGGAGCCAGCCCCAGCATTTT. The encoded protein is CASSSTGGSQPQHF.

This chain uses TRBV7-3 with TRBJ2-3; D possibly corresponds to TRBD1 (6 bases). Germline V gene data show CDR1 as SGHTA and CDR2 as FQGTGA. This CDR3 spans 15 amino acids. Trimming left V 6 bases short and J 2 bases short, with 15 bases between. The CDR3 DNA reads TGTGCCAGCAGGTTCGGGGACACTTACACAGATACGCAGTATTTT. Translation gives CASRFGDTYTDTQYF.

Many counts were recorded for this clonotype. CDR3 sequence: CASSLRTSGRGTDTQYF. CDR3 coding DNA: TGTGCCAGCAGTTTGAGGACTAGCGGACGGGGGACAGATACGCAGTATTTT. The chain is built from TRBV28 and TRBJ2-3; 10 bases agree with TRBD2. The CDR3 spans 17 residues. The germline gives CDR1 MDHEN, CDR2 SYDVKM. V was pared by 3 bases and J by 3 bases, with 9 bases of the junction left unmatched.

A remark on this clonotype: A read error may be the cause here, since a much bigger clone is one base away. This rearrangement joins TRBV2 to TRBJ1-5; 7 bases align to TRBD1. The CDR3 sequence is 15 residues long. CDR1 and CDR2 from the germline V gene are SNHLY and FYNNEI. Here the CDR3 DNA reads TGTGTCAGCAGGGGAACAGGGGAAAAAATACGGCCCCAGCATTTT. Translation: CVSRGTGEKIRPQHF.

This chain links TRBV12-3 or TRBV12-4 with TRBJ2-7; tentatively, D is TRBD2 (6 bases). Trimming took off 8 bases at V and 6 bases at J, with 20 bases between the two ends. The CDR3 has 14 amino acids. The CDR3 nucleotides are TGTGCCAGCTCCTCGGGGCGCGGGACCCCCGAGCAGTACTTC. Translation gives CASSSGRGTPEQYF.

This clonotype was counted many times. The V call is TRBV30, the J call TRBJ2-3; tentative D call: TRBD1 (6 bases). The V end lost 0 bases, the J end lost 3 bases, and 13 bases lay between the germline ends. The CDR3 is made up of 15 amino acids. Germline V gene data show CDR1 as GTSNPN and CDR2 as SVGIG (reference sequence). The DNA for the CDR3 is TGTGCCTGGAGTGTAAACAGGGTGGAAACAGATACGCAGTATTTT. Amino acids: CAWSVNRVETDTQYF.

There are a few counts of this clonotype. The CDR3 is CASAPGQDTDTQYF. In DNA form, the CDR3 reads TGCGCCAGCGCTCCGGGACAGGATACAGATACGCAGTATTTT. The chain links TRBV5-1 to TRBJ2-3; 8 bases fit TRBD1. This CDR3 contains 14 residues. Unmatched junction bases numbered 7, after V lost 7 bases and J lost 3 bases. The V gene's germline CDR1 is SGHRS and CDR2 YFSETQ. Filled out from reference TRBV5-1 and TRBJ2-3, the complete variable domain reads KAGVTQTPRYLIKTRGQQVTLSCSPISGHRSVSWYQQTPGQGLQFLFEYFSETQRNKGNFPGRFSGRQFSNSRSEMNVSTLELGDSALYLCASAPGQDTDTQYFGPGTRLTVL.

The chain couples TRBV11-2 to TRBJ2-7, with 11 bases identical to TRBD2. The CDR3 totals 15 residues. Germline CDR1 and CDR2: SGHAT and FQNNGV. J gave up 0 bases and V 8 bases, and 6 bases lay outside the gene matches. DNA for the CDR3: TGTGCCAGCTCCGGGACTAGCGGCAACTCCTACGAGCAGTACTTC. As protein: CASSGTSGNSYEQYF.

This chain links TRBV19 with TRBJ1-5, with a tentative D call TRBD1 (5 bases). The germline V gene encodes CDR1 LNHDA and CDR2 SQIVND (reference sequence). V was shortened by 6 bases and J by 0 bases, with 12 bases between the two germline ends. The CDR3 runs to 15 residues. The CDR3 spells CASRTDLYSNQPQHF. As DNA, the CDR3 is TGTGCCAGTAGGACAGACCTCTATAGCAATCAGCCCCAGCATTTT.

In this sample, this clonotype turned up many times. The chain is built from TRBV20-1 and TRBJ1-1; unclear D gene. CDR3 length equals 13 residues. Germline lookup yields CDR1 DFQATT and CDR2 SNEGSKA (reference sequence). Trimming removed 0 bases from V and 3 bases from J, with 8 bases in between. This CDR3 reads CSARDPGDTEAFF. The CDR3 nucleotides read TGCAGTGCTAGAGATCCCGGGGACACTGAAGCTTTCTTT.

This clonotype was seen only a few times. CDR3 nucleotides: TGCGCCAGCAGCTTGGTAGGGACCAGCTCTGGGGCCAACGTCCTGACTTTC. It codes for CASSLVGTSSGANVLTF. The J gene is TRBJ2-6, the V gene TRBV5-1; D tentatively reads TRBD1 or TRBD2 (5 bases each). The CDR3 is 17 amino acids. V lost 0 bases to trimming and J lost 0 bases, with 10 bases between them. Germline values: CDR1 SGHRS, CDR2 YFSETQ. Together with reference TRBV5-1 and TRBJ2-6, the CDR3 gives the full variable domain: KAGVTQTPRYLIKTRGQQVTLSCSPISGHRSVSWYQQTPGQGLQFLFEYFSETQRNKGNFPGRFSGRQFSNSRSEMNVSTLELGDSALYLCASSLVGTSSGANVLTFGAGSRLTVL.

The chain recombines TRBV30 with TRBJ1-4, with D possibly matching TRBD1 (5 bases). V was clipped by 0 bases and J by 6 bases, with 17 bases between them. Germline values: CDR1 GTSNPN, CDR2 SVGIG (reference sequence). The CDR3 has 16 residues. CDR3 in DNA: TGTGCCTGGAGTGTACAGGTGACAGCCCGCTATGAAAAACTGTTTTTT. This translates into CAWSVQVTARYEKLFF.

This clonotype was counted only a few times. The rearrangement uses TRBV2 and TRBJ2-1, with TRBD1 identical over 10 bases. The V gene end was trimmed by 5 bases and the J gene end by 4 bases; junction bases not matched to a gene: 5. The germline gives CDR1 SNHLY, CDR2 FYNNEI. This CDR3 is built from 15 residues. CDR3 sequence (DNA): TGTGCCAGCAGTACCGGGACAGGGGCTTACAATGAGCAGTTCTTC. Amino acid sequence: CASSTGTGAYNEQFF.

The rearrangement links TRBV29-1 to TRBJ2-2; a possible D gene is TRBD1 (6 bases). Germline V CDR1 and CDR2: SQVTM, ANQGSEA. V was clipped by 2 bases and J by 1 base, with 11 bases between them. The CDR3 is made up of 15 amino acids. The CDR3: CSVERAGVNTGELFF. CDR3 coding DNA: TGCAGCGTTGAAAGGGCAGGGGTGAACACCGGGGAGCTGTTTTTT.